Below, 12 T cell receptor beta chains from the same sample are listed, as sequenced in a study of blood T cell repertoires in COVID-19. The protocol was immunoSEQ multiplex PCR, while the TCRdb copy is restricted to in-frame clones and leaves out a portion. The sample yields 400,000 or so clones, approximately 89% seen once. What was sequenced was PBMCs or T cells enriched from blood (not recorded which). All receptors derive from a man aged 40-55 years in a cohort exposed to, infected with or recovered from COVID-19 (not recorded which).

The chain carries TRBV29-1 and TRBJ1-2, with 9 bases aligning to TRBD1. CDR3 length equals 12 residues. CDR1 and CDR2 (germline): SQVTM, ANQGSEA. J was trimmed by 8 bases and V by 7 bases; bases with no gene match: 8. The CDR3 here is CSGQGVAEGYTF. CDR3 nucleotides: TGCAGCGGACAGGGGGTAGCTGAGGGCTACACCTTC.

The gene calls are TRBV5-4 and TRBJ2-7, with a tentative D call TRBD2 (6 bases). Germline CDR1 SGHNT, CDR2 YYREEE (reference sequence). The CDR3 is 15 residues long. The V and J ends lost 1 base and 1 base respectively, with 12 bases between them. This CDR3 is CASSLRGMGSYEQYF. Written as DNA, the CDR3 is TGTGCCAGCAGCTTGCGGGGGATGGGGTCCTACGAGCAGTACTTC. Drawing the rest from reference TRBV5-4 and TRBJ2-7, the complete variable domain is ETGVTQSPTHLIKTRGQQVTLRCSSQSGHNTVSWYQQALGQGPQFIFQYYREEENGRGNFPPRFSGLQFPNYSSELNVNALELDDSALYLCASSLRGMGSYEQYFGPGTRLTVT.

The chain joins TRBV7-6 to TRBJ2-5, with TRBD2 matching over 14 bases. In germline, CDR1 is SGHVS, CDR2 FNYEAQ. CDR3 length equals 17 residues. V was clipped by 4 bases and J by 3 bases; unmatched bases: 7. The CDR3 is CASSSRLAGGPKETQYF. CDR3 nucleotides: TGTGCCAGCAGCTCCCGACTAGCGGGAGGGCCGAAAGAGACCCAGTACTTC.

The gene calls are TRBV3-1 (or the pseudogene TRBV3-2) and TRBJ1-3, with 7 bases fitting TRBD1. This CDR3 contains 19 residues. Germline assignment: CDR1 LGHDT and CDR2 YNNKEL (reference sequence). V shed 4 bases and J 0 bases; nucleotides not matched to a gene: 15. The CDR3 region has the DNA TGTGCCAGCAGCCCCTACCGCGACAGGGCAAGAACCTCTGGAAACACCATATATTTT. It translates to CASSPYRDRARTSGNTIYF.

J is TRBJ1-5 and V is TRBV2, with D possibly being TRBD1 (5 bases). Per germline, CDR1 SNHLY and CDR2 FYNNEI. V dropped 3 bases and J dropped 6 bases, with 15 bases sitting between them. CDR3 length: 15 residues. The CDR3 is CASSEGWQGFQPQHF. The CDR3 DNA is TGTGCCAGCAGTGAGGGGTGGCAGGGCTTTCAGCCCCAGCATTTT.

The V call is TRBV28, the J call TRBJ1-2, with D unresolved. CDR1 MDHEN and CDR2 SYDVKM come from the germline V gene. The CDR3 is 12 residues long. The V end was cut by 1 base, the J end by 6 bases, with 6 bases between. The CDR3 is CASSLFGDGYTF. CDR3 DNA: TGTGCCAGCAGTTTATTCGGGGATGGCTACACCTTC.

The chain couples TRBV18 to TRBJ2-5; D gene ambiguous. The germline gives CDR1 KGHSH, CDR2 LQKENI. V was trimmed by 2 bases and J by 4 bases, leaving 14 bases between them. The CDR3 contains 15 residues. The CDR3 region is CASSPNTGFGETQYF. CDR3 DNA: TGTGCCAGCTCACCAAACACGGGTTTCGGAGAGACCCAGTACTTC. The complete variable domain, with remaining parts taken from reference TRBV18 and TRBJ2-5, reads NAGVMQNPRHLVRRRGQEARLRCSPMKGHSHVYWYRQLPEEGLKFMVYLQKENIIDESGMPKERFSAEFPKEGPSILRIQQVVRGDSAAYFCASSPNTGFGETQYFGPGTRLLVL.

This clone has just one count. V usage is TRBV5-1 and J usage is TRBJ2-3; 10 positions agree with TRBD1. This CDR3 contains 14 residues. The junction had 4 bases not matched to a gene; V was cut back by 7 bases and J by 2 bases. Germline-derived CDR1 and CDR2 are SGHRS and YFSETQ. CDR3 in DNA: TGCGCCAGCTCTGGACAGGGGGACACAGATACGCAGTATTTT. Translation gives CASSGQGDTDTQYF.

The chain is built from TRBV2 and TRBJ2-7, with 9 bases identical to TRBD2. Unmatched junction bases numbered 2, after V lost 3 bases and J lost 2 bases. The CDR3 is 14 amino acids. Germline V gives CDR1 SNHLY, CDR2 FYNNEI. The CDR3 loop is CASSETSGTYEQYF. For the CDR3, the DNA is TGTGCCAGCAGTGAGACTAGCGGAACCTACGAGCAGTACTTC.

This clone came up once. The rearrangement links TRBV19 to TRBJ1-2; no clear D gene. CDR1 and CDR2 (germline): LNHDA, SQIVND (reference sequence). This CDR3 spans 17 amino acids. With 0 bases removed from V and 0 bases from J, the gap between germline ends came to 14 bases. In DNA, the CDR3 is TGTGCCAGTAGTATAGATCACAGCCGATGGGCTAACTATGGCTACACCTTC. Residues: CASSIDHSRWANYGYTF.

The rearrangement uses TRBV10-3 and TRBJ2-3; 7 positions match TRBD1. The germline CDR1 and CDR2 sequences are ENHRY and SYGVKD. J gave up 0 bases and V 6 bases, and 3 bases lay outside the gene matches. The CDR3 length is 14 residues. This CDR3 is CAISPGGSTDTQYF. CDR3 DNA sequence: TGTGCCATCAGCCCAGGGGGAAGCACAGATACGCAGTATTTT.

This clone has a handful of counts. The chain combines TRBV11-2 with TRBJ2-7; D is perhaps TRBD2 (5 bases). Germline CDR1 and CDR2: SGHAT and FQNNGV. This CDR3 has 15 amino acids. Between the trimmed V and J ends, which lost 1 base and 5 bases, there was a span of 15 bases. The CDR3 DNA reads as TGTGCCAGCAGCTTAGCCAAATGGGAGAAGCACGAGCAGTACTTC. Residues: CASSLAKWEKHEQYF.